A single T cell receptor beta chain is shown here with its context. The identical CDR3 is also encoded by other nucleotide sequences in the sample. This entry belongs to a study of cytomegalovirus exposure and HLA in healthy donors. About the study: A prior study identified over 100 million unique TCR beta sequences from about 180 million T cells.

CDR3 size: 15 residues. V lost 2 bases to trimming and J lost 0 bases, with 8 bases between them. The germline CDR1 and CDR2 sequences are SGHTA and FQGNSA. The PCR contained 60 Vbeta and 13 Jbeta primers. The assay was immunoSEQ multiplex PCR, and TCRdb's table has in-frame clones only and misses some. This repertoire shows some 180,000 clones, 73% found once; its top ten account for under 7%. This TCR was recovered from a woman in her late teens or twenties in good health and CMV-seropositive. Input material: PBMCs. The chain combines TRBV7-2 with TRBJ1-5; D is undetermined. This CDR3 is CASSLYGDSNQPQHF. The CDR3 DNA sequence: TGTGCCAGCAGCTTATATGGAGATAGCAATCAGCCCCAGCATTTT. The full variable domain, completed using reference TRBV7-2 and TRBJ1-5, is GAGVSQSPSNKVTEKGKDVELRCDPISGHTALYWYRQSLGQGLEFLIYFQGNSAPDKSGLPSDRFSAERTGGSVSTLTIQRTQQEDSAVYLCASSLYGDSNQPQHFGDGTRLSIL.